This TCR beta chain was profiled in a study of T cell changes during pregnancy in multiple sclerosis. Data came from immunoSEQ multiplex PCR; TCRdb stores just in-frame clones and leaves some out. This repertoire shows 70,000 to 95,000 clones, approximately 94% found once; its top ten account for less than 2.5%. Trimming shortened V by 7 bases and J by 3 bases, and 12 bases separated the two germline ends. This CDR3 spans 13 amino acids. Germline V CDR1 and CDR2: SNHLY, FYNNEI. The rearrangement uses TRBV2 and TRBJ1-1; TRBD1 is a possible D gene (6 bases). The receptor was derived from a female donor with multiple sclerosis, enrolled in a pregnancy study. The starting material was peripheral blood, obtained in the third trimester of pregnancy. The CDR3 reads CASKGEGYTEAFF. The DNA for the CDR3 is TGTGCCAGCAAGGGGGAGGGGTACACTGAAGCTTTCTTT.